This T cell receptor beta chain emerged from a study of CD8 T cells in Susac syndrome. A quantity of about 0.5 to 1 ug RNA underwent reverse transcription using random hexamers. TCRdb reanalysed the immunoSEQ multiplex PCR reads using MiXCR and keeps one entry per CDR3 protein. The table shows around 200,000 distinct CDR3 sequences, with 85% to 95% occurring only once. As judged by recently defined diagnostic criteria, patients with Susac syndrome had definite or probable disease. There are 12 residues in the CDR3. The ends were cut back, 1 base at V and 3 bases at J, with 4 bases in the middle. Germline V gene sequence: CDR1 SGHTA, CDR2 FQGNSA.

This TCR derives from a human donor with Susac syndrome. V and J are TRBV7-2 and TRBJ2-7; D remains ambiguous. The sequencing input was CD4+ T cells from PBMCs. The CDR3 protein is CASSLVGYEQYF. CDR3 sequence (DNA): TGTGCCAGCAGCTTAGTGGGCTACGAGCAGTACTTC. Full variable domain (outside the CDR3, taken from reference TRBV7-2 and TRBJ2-7): GAGVSQSPSNKVTEKGKDVELRCDPISGHTALYWYRQSLGQGLEFLIYFQGNSAPDKSGLPSDRFSAERTGGSVSTLTIQRTQQEDSAVYLCASSLVGYEQYFGPGTRLTVT.